This T cell receptor beta chain was profiled in a study of cytomegalovirus exposure and HLA in healthy donors. Study background: Among the roughly 400 genotyped donors, less than 85% were placed in the Caucasian-associated ancestry cluster.

In its sample, this clone was seen once. Its antigen remains unidentified. The germline V gene has CDR1 LNHDA and CDR2 SQIVND (reference sequence). Losses at the gene ends were 6 bases for V and 4 bases for J; bases not matched to a gene: 8. There are 15 residues in the CDR3. Study-level findings and limits: Among the sequence variants, a highly shared cluster was likely an artifact of sequencing. When analyzed later, the rates of TCR association showed variation by HLA locus, with DRB1 the most and HLA-C the fewest.

PCR primers comprised 60 Vbeta and 13 Jbeta primers. The method was immunoSEQ multiplex PCR; TCRdb's version includes in-frame clones alone and lacks a portion of them. Among about 190,000 clones listed, around 77% were seen once. The receptor comes from a woman aged 18-29 years in good health and CMV-seronegative. The specimen was PBMCs. The chain uses TRBV19 and TRBJ1-5; 8 bases line up with TRBD1. CDR3 amino acids: CASSLTGAVNQPQHF. CDR3 DNA: TGTGCCAGTAGCTTGACAGGGGCCGTTAATCAGCCCCAGCATTTT.